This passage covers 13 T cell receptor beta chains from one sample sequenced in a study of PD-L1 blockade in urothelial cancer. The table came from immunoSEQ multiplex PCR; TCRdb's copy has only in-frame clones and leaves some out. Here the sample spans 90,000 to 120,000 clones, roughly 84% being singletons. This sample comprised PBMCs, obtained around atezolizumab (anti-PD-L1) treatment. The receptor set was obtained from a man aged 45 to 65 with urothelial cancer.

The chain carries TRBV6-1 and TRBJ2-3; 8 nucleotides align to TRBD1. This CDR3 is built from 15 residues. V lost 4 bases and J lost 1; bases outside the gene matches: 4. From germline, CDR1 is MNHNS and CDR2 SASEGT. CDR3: CASSAGQVGTDTQYF. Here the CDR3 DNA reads TGTGCCAGCAGTGCGGGACAGGTCGGCACAGATACGCAGTATTTT.

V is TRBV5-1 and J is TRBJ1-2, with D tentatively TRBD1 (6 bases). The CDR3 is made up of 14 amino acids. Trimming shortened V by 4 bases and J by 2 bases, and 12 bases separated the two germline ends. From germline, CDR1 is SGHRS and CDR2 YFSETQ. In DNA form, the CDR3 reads TGCGCCAGCAGCCCCAGGGGCGAGAACTATGGCTACACCTTC. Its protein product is CASSPRGENYGYTF.

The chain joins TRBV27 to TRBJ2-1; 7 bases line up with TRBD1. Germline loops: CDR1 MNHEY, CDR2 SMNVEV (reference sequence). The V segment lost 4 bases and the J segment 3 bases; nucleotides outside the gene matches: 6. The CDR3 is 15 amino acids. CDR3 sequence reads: CASSYDRAYYNEQFF. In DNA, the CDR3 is TGTGCCAGCAGTTACGACAGGGCGTACTACAATGAGCAGTTCTTC.

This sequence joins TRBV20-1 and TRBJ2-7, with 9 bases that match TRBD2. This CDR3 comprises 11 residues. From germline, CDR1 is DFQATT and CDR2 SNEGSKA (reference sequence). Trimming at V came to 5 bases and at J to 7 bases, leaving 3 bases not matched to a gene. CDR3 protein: CSARLAAEQYF. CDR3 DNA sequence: TGCAGTGCTCGACTAGCGGCGGAGCAGTACTTC.

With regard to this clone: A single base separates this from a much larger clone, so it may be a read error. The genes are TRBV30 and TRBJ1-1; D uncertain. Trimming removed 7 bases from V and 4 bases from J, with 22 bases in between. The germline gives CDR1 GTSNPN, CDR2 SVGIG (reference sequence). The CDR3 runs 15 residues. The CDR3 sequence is CASTDEPITSTEAFF. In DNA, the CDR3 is TGTGCCTCCACAGACGAGCCCATTACGAGCACTGAAGCTTTCTTT.

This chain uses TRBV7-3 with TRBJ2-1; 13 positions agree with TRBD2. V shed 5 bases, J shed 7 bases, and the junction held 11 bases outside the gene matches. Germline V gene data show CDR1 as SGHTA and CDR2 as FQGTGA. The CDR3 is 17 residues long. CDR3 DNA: TGTGCCAGCAGCCAAGACACCGGGACTAGCGGGAAAAATGAGCAGTTCTTC. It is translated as CASSQDTGTSGKNEQFF. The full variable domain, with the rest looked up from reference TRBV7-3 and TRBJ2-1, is GAGVSQTPSNKVTEKGKYVELRCDPISGHTALYWYRQSLGQGPEFLIYFQGTGAADDSGLPNDRFFAVRPEGSVSTLKIQRTERGDSAVYLCASSQDTGTSGKNEQFFGPGTRLTVL.

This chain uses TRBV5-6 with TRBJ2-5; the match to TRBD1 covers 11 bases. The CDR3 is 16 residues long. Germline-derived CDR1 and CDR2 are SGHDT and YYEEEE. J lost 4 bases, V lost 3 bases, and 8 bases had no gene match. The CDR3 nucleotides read TGTGCCAGCAGCTCGGGGGGGGACAGGGGGGTAGAGACCCAGTACTTC. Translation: CASSSGGDRGVETQYF.

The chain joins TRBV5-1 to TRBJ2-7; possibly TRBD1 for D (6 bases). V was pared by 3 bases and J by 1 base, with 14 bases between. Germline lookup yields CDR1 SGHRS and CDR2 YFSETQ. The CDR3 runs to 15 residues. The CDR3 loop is CASSSDPGTSYEQYF. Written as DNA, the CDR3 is TGCGCCAGCAGCTCGGACCCCGGGACATCCTACGAGCAGTACTTC.

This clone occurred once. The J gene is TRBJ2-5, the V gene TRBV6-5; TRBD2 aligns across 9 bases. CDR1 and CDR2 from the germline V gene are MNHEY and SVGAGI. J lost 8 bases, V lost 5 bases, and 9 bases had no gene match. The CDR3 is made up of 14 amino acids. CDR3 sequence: CASSPRGGGGTQYF. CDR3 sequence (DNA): TGTGCCAGCAGTCCCAGGGGCGGGGGGGGCACCCAGTACTTC.

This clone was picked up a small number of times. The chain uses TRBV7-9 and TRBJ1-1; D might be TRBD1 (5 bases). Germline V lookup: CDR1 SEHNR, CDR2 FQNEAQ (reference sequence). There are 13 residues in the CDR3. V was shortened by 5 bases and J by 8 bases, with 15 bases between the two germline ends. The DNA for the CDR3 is TGTGCCAGCAGCCTCCTGGGCAGGGTCGAAGCTTTCTTT. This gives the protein CASSLLGRVEAFF.

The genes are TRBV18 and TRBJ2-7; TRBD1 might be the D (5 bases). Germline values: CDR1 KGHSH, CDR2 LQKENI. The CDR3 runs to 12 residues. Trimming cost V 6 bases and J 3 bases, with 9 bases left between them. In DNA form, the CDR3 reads TGTGCCAGCTCTACCGACAGCTACGAGCAGTACTTC. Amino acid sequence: CASSTDSYEQYF.

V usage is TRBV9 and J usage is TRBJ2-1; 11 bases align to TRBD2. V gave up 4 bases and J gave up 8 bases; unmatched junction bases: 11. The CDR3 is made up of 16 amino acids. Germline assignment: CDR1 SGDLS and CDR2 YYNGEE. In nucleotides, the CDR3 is TGTGCCAGCAGCCCGATTCGGGTAGCGGGGGGGGATGAGCAGTTCTTC. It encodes CASSPIRVAGGDEQFF. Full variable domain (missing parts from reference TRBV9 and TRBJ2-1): DSGVTQTPKHLITATGQRVTLRCSPRSGDLSVYWYQQSLDQGLQFLIQYYNGEERAKGNILERFSAQQFPDLHSELNLSSLELGDSALYFCASSPIRVAGGDEQFFGPGTRLTVL.

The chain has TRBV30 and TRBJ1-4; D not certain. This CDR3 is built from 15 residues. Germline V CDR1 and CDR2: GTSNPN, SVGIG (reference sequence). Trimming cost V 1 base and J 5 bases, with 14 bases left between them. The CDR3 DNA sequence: TGTGCCTGGAGTGGTCCTACTTGGCGGAATGAAAAACTGTTTTTT. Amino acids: CAWSGPTWRNEKLFF.